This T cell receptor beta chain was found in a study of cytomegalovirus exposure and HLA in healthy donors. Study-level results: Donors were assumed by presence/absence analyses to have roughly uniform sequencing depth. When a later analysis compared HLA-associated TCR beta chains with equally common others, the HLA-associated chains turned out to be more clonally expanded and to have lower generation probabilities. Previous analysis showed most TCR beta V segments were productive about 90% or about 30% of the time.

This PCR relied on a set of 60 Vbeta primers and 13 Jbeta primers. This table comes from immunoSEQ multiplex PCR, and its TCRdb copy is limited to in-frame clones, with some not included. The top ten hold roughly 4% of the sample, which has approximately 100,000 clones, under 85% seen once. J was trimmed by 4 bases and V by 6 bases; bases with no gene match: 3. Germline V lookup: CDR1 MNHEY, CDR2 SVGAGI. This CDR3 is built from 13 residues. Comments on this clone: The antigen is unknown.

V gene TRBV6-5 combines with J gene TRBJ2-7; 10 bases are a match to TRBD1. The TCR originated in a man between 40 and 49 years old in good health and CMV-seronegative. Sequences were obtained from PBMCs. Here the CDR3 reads CASRRTGGYEQYF. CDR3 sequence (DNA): TGTGCCAGCAGGAGGACAGGGGGTTACGAGCAGTACTTC.